The clone carrying this T cell receptor (beta chain) came up a few times. TCRdb reanalysed the reads using MiXCR and keeps one entry per CDR3 protein. The table has hundreds of thousands of distinct CDR3 sequences, around 9.1% seen once; the top ten hold approximately 2.3%. With V trimmed by 4 bases and J by 6 bases, 4 bases remained unmatched. This CDR3 region has 15 residues. Germline V gene data show CDR1 as LGHDT and CDR2 as YNNKEL (reference sequence). This sample was taken from a study of T cell repertoires in cytomegalovirus infection. V is TRBV3-1 and J is TRBJ2-2; 11 bases match TRBD1. Sequences were obtained from PBMCs. This clonotype was sampled from a human donor in good health (CMV status not recorded). Some clones in this sample may be carry-over from other donors' samples. The chain's CDR3 is CASSLRDRGSGELFF. CDR3 sequence (DNA): TGTGCCAGCAGCCTCCGGGACAGGGGGTCCGGGGAGCTGTTTTTT.